These T cell receptor beta chains were read from a single sample in a study of spatial heterogeneity in lung cancer. TCRdb reanalysed the 5' RACE reads using MiXCR and keeps one entry per CDR3 protein. The table lists about 14,000 distinct CDR3 sequences, approximately 4.8% of them singletons. Sequences were derived from lung tumor tissue, sampled at surgery. The receptors originated from a female donor with early-stage non-small cell lung cancer. CDR3s include the opening cysteine and the closing phenylalanine or tryptophan. Fields, in order: D gene, clone size, J gene, V gene, CDR3 DNA, CDR3 protein. The D gene is left open where the match is weak. Clone size is stated in some rows and not others, as once, few, many or a class when expanded.

>TRBD1|many|TRBJ2-5|TRBV11-2
TGTGCCAGCAGCTTGGGGACAGGGAAGGAGACCCAGTACTTC
CASSLGTGKETQYF
>TRBD1|many|TRBJ1-1|TRBV10-3
TGTGCCTCAGGACAGGGCTTGAACACTGAAGCTTTCTTT
CASGQGLNTEAFF
>TRBD2|many|TRBJ2-3|TRBV20-1
TGCAGTGCTCGACTAGCGGGGGGGCCGGCAGATACGCAGTATTTT
CSARLAGGPADTQYF
>.|many|TRBJ1-3|TRBV6-5
TGTGCCAGCAGTTACAGCCACCTCTCTGGAAACACCATATATTTT
CASSYSHLSGNTIYF
>.|many|TRBJ2-7|TRBV9
TGTGCCAGCAGCCCTCGAACTGGTTTCGGCTCCTACGAGCAGTACTTC
CASSPRTGFGSYEQYF
>.|many|TRBJ2-1|TRBV7-6
TGTGCCAGCAGCCAGTTAGACAGGTCGGACAATGAGCAGTTCTTC
CASSQLDRSDNEQFF
>.|medium-sized|TRBJ2-4|TRBV18
TGTGCCAGCTCACTAGGCAGCCTAAACATTCAGTACTTC
CASSLGSLNIQYF
>TRBD1|many|TRBJ1-6|TRBV20-1
TGCAGTGCTCAAGGAGGAGGGGGCGGTTCACCCCTCCACTTT
CSAQGGGGGSPLHF
>TRBD2|few|TRBJ2-2|TRBV5-1
TGCGCCAGCGGGAGCGGGACGAACACCGGGGAGCTGTTTTTT
CASGSGTNTGELFF
>.|few|TRBJ1-1|TRBV5-5
TGTGCCAGCAGACAGGGTACACCCTTTGGGGAAGCTTTCTTT
CASRQGTPFGEAFF
>.|many|TRBJ2-7|TRBV10-3
TGTGCCATCACGAATCCCGGGGCTGGGGACGAGCAGTACTTC
CAITNPGAGDEQYF
>.|few|TRBJ2-7|TRBV7-6
TGTGCCAGCAGCTCCCAGGGGTTCCCCTCCGAGCAGTACTTC
CASSSQGFPSEQYF
>TRBD1|many|TRBJ1-2|TRBV24-1
TGTGCCACCAGTGATCCAAGGACAGGCAACTATGGCTACACCTTC
CATSDPRTGNYGYTF
>TRBD1|many|TRBJ2-7|TRBV10-3
TGTGCCATCAGTGAGGGTGGGACAGGCGTTTCCTACGAGCAGTACTTC
CAISEGGTGVSYEQYF
>TRBD2|.|TRBJ2-7|TRBV7-7
TGTGCTAGCAGCCGCGGGGGGAGCTCCTACGAGCAGTACTTC
CASSRGGSSYEQYF
>TRBD1|many|TRBJ2-7|TRBV12-3/TRBV12-4
TGTGCCAGCAGTAGCCTACAGGGGAACGAGCAGTACTTC
CASSSLQGNEQYF
>TRBD1|many|TRBJ1-1|TRBV19
TGTGCCAGTAGGACAGGGGGCCCACGGGCTGAAGCTTTCTTT
CASRTGGPRAEAFF
>TRBD2|many|TRBJ2-1|TRBV12-5
TGTGCTAGTGGTGCTCCCGGGGGCGGGGGGGCCTTCAGGGAGCAGTTCTTC
CASGAPGGGGAFREQFF
>.|.|TRBJ1-1|TRBV5-5
TGTGCCAGCAGCCTGGGCCAGGGGAAGACTGAAGCTTTCTTT
CASSLGQGKTEAFF
>TRBD1|many|TRBJ2-2|TRBV20-1
TGCAGTGCGGTCAGACAGGGGGCCAACACCGGGGAGCTGTTTTTT
CSAVRQGANTGELFF
>.|many|TRBJ1-5|TRBV20-1
TGCAGTGCTAGAAGAGCAGGGCCCGCGCAGCCCCAGCATTTT
CSARRAGPAQPQHF
>.|few|TRBJ1-2|TRBV28
TGTGCCAGCAGTTTACCGGGCCGAACCGGCTACACCTTC
CASSLPGRTGYTF